The T cell receptor beta chain under discussion was sequenced for a study of cytomegalovirus exposure and HLA in healthy donors. Findings and caveats of the study: Researchers left out some V segments, among them TRBV6-2 and TRBV6-3, as indistinguishable.

The PCR had 60 Vbeta and 13 Jbeta primers. Sequenced by immunoSEQ multiplex PCR; TCRdb stores in-frame clones only, minus some. The sample records about 120,000 clones, roughly 85% being singletons. Nominal health characterized the donors when sampled, though unrecorded immune exposures were likely. Notes on this clone: Its antigen is unknown.

The CDR3 is 14 residues long. Germline CDR1 is MDHEN and CDR2 is SYDVKM. Trimming took 3 bases from V and 7 from J, leaving 13 bases between them. The chain combines TRBV28 with TRBJ2-1, with D unclear. Sequencing was performed on PBMCs. This clonotype originated in a woman aged 40 to 50 in good health and CMV-seropositive. CDR3 DNA sequence: TGTGCCAGCAGTTTCTCCATTTCGGGTAATGAGCAGTTCTTC. It specifies CASSFSISGNEQFF.